The sequence of this T cell receptor (beta chain) was determined in a study of metastatic and nonmetastatic thyroid tumors. Study-wide findings and caveats: Compared with benign nodules, malignant thyroid tumors were reported to have significantly higher TCR beta diversity in both blood and tumor.

This clone is classed as medium-sized (0.01 to 0.1%). No antigen is known for it. There were no patients who had received any treatment before thyroid surgery. TCRdb ran MiXCR on the PCR reads. The table includes approximately 17,000 clones, roughly 26% detected once. This receptor was obtained from a male donor with papillary thyroid cancer or a benign thyroid nodule (not recorded which). Some clones in this sample may be carry-over from other donors' samples. Sample: blood.

The CDR3 coding sequence is TGTGCCAGCAGCTCCCCGCCCGGGGTCACGAGCTCCTACGAGCAGTACTTC. Translation: CASSSPPGVTSSYEQYF. The chain carries TRBV11-3 and TRBJ2-7, with a weak D call TRBD2 (5 bases). Germline assignment: CDR1 SGHNT and CDR2 YENEEA. The CDR3 contains 17 residues. The V gene lost 4 bases and the J gene lost 0 bases, with 19 bases spanning the gap.